This entry is about one T cell receptor beta chain. This sample was included in a study of CD8 T cells in Susac syndrome. Random hexamers were used to reverse transcribe the RNA input (about 0.5 to 1 ug). Amplification of the TCR beta CDR3 was carried out by immunoSEQ multiplex PCR, which spanned a total of 54 Vbeta and 13 Jbeta segments. TCRdb recomputed calls from the immunoSEQ multiplex PCR reads with MiXCR, one row per CDR3 protein. In the table there are 150,000 or so distinct CDR3 sequences, approximately 90% of which are singletons. The study used healthy donors as controls matched for age and sex. Negative magnetic isolation gave CD8+ and CD4+ cells; FACS enriched CD8+ TEMRA. This CDR3 is 14 amino acids long. V was trimmed by 3 bases and J by 1 base, leaving 12 bases between them. Germline V CDR1 and CDR2: SQVTM, ANQGSEA.

This sequence originates from a human donor in good health. Sequencing was performed on CD4+ T cells from PBMCs. The J gene is TRBJ2-5, the V gene TRBV29-1, with D possibly matching TRBD1 (5 bases). The CDR3 DNA reads TGCAGCGTTGAGGGCAGGGATCCCCAAGAGACCCAGTACTTC. Amino acids: CSVEGRDPQETQYF.